Below, one T cell receptor (beta chain) is given with its context. No antigen is known for it. One base away there is no much larger clone; base qualities are not given. The record originates from a study of cytomegalovirus exposure and HLA in healthy donors (dated by TCRdb to the late 2010s). Turning to the overall study: In an earlier analysis of 450 to 750 of the donors, 276 Gb of sequence data and some 100 million unique TCR beta sequences from about 179 million T cells were reported. An early release that covered fewer than 750 HLA-typed donors contained approximately 300 gigabases of sequencing data and 85 million to 100 million unique TCR sequences. Among the roughly 430 genotyped donors, under 90% belonged to the genetic ancestry cluster associated with self-reported Caucasian donors. The study aimed to test whether signatures of past pathogen exposure could be identified by cataloging public T cell receptors. The T cell repertoires of 700 or so subjects were profiled by immunosequencing and related to cytomegalovirus serostatus. In addition to the first cohort of 666 subjects, a separate validation cohort of about 120 different subjects was used. To predict cytomegalovirus infection status, the study combined high-throughput TCR immunosequencing, statistical association of individual TCRs with disease status, and machine learning. In a later analysis, previously published TCR beta repertoires from about 640 donors were re-analyzed and high-resolution HLA genotyping was added so that TCR occurrence patterns could be studied. The later analysis used no new phenotypic data to find candidate immune exposures, relying instead on TCR beta sequences and their occurrence across donors. To decide whether each TCR beta V gene segment behaved as functional or pseudogenic, an earlier analysis of several hundred of the donors relied on high-throughput TCR beta sequencing. Donor age, sex, ethnicity and CMV serostatus were compiled together with the repertoire data. A later genetic analysis used genome-wide SNP genotypes for about three fifths of the roughly 700 donors, treating that subset as a discovery cohort. Every repertoire in the discovery cohort had been generated on one and the same sequencing platform. HLA typing covered class I and class II loci at four-digit resolution. The number of typed donors differed by locus: 629-630 for A, B, C, DRB1 and DQB1; some 500 for DQA1; 606 for DPA1; and some 430 for DPB1. Several DR-DQ haplotypes were treated as single units for association and clustering because of strong linkage in the cohort. Among a few hundred genotyped donors of the cohort, an average of approximately 240,000 unique TCR beta nucleotide sequences were sequenced per donor, around 20% of them non-productive. Here is what the overall study found, with its caveats: In a later analysis, HLA-associated TCR beta chains were found to be more clonally expanded and to have lower generation probabilities than equally common non-associated chains. The study listed 150 to 200 TCR beta chains as associated with cytomegalovirus. Cytomegalovirus status was reported to be diagnosed by the classifier with high specificity and sensitivity in both the original and validation cohorts. The cohort was sequenced for TCR beta chains only, and without alpha or paired-chain data the features that could be detected were limited. For the cohort, immune exposure information was limited to CMV serostatus. Sequencing depth was assumed to be roughly uniform across donors in the presence/absence analyses, though that assumption may not hold. V-gene and J-gene trimming of TCR beta chains was associated with a missense DCLRE1C variant in a later genetic analysis, and the association was replicated in an independent cohort. Across donors, most TCR sequences were observed very rarely, whereas some public TCRs were present in many individuals. A later analysis found that TCR association rates varied across HLA loci, with DRB1 alleles showing the most associated TCRs and HLA-C alleles the fewest. A cluster of highly shared sequence variants was judged likely to be a technical artifact of the sequencing pipeline. In a later genetic analysis, fewer N-insertions in productive TCRs were reported among donors in an Asian-associated ancestry cluster than the roughly 710-donor mean. Because HLA typing was missing for some donors at each locus, association tests included only the typed subset. A later analysis reported that several top co-occurrence clusters appeared linked to parvovirus B19, influenza, CMV and Epstein-Barr virus. A later analysis found that most CMV-associated TCR beta chains appeared HLA-restricted, with HLA associations seemingly driven largely by CMV exposure. Broadly in line with IMGT annotations, most TCR beta V segments showed up in productive rearrangements about 90% or about 30% of the time in an earlier analysis of around 550 of the donors. Roughly 17 rarely observed V segments, including chromosome 9 orphons, were excluded from the earlier analysis of several hundred of the donors because counts were too low. In vitro tests confirmed that a few of the cytomegalovirus-associated TCR beta chains recognize cytomegalovirus antigens. Some IMGT-functional V segments, including TRBV6-2 and TRBV6-3, could not be distinguished by the 87-base-pair reads and were therefore excluded. Linkage disequilibrium might explain the correlated functional status among segregating V segments, but an unknown experimental factor could not be excluded. At a false discovery rate of 0.05, a later analysis linked about 17,000 TCR beta sequences to specific HLA alleles. Assigning TCR associations to individual alleles was difficult when HLA alleles, especially DR and DQ, strongly co-occurred. A further reported finding was that TCR beta sequences accurately predicted the HLA-A and HLA-B alleles for most subjects in the first cohort. According to the authors, the approach could potentially be generalized to other disease states and immunological phenotypes.

The library was prepared using the immunoSEQ multiplex PCR assay. For the multiplex PCR, a mixture combining 60 forward primers for TCR Vbeta segments and 13 reverse primers for TCR Jbeta segments was used. The CDR3 region of rearranged TCR beta genes was amplified from genomic DNA with a multiplex PCR assay. The Illumina HiSeq System was used to sequence the amplified TCR beta libraries as 87-base-pair reads. From the authors' description of their analysis: In a later analysis, some 80 million unique TCR beta chains were counted across the approximately 620 repertoires, and approximately 11 million of these chains were shared by at least two donors. Raw reads were error-corrected and collapsed into unique sequences by a nearest-neighbor algorithm in which closely related sequences were merged to remove PCR and sequencing errors. V, D and J gene segments were assigned by aligning CDR3 sequences to IMGT reference sequences. For a sequence to be retained, a match of at least six nucleotides was required to both a V gene segment and a J gene segment. A rearrangement counted as productive if the CDR3 had no stop codons and remained in frame with V and J, and every other rearrangement counted as non-productive. CDR3 was defined according to IMGT convention as the region running from the second conserved V-encoded cysteine to the conserved J-encoded phenylalanine. The earlier analysis of fewer than 700 of the donors excluded sequences that lacked an unambiguous match to a single V gene segment. An earlier analysis of 587 of the donors called V segments functional above 56.7% productive rearrangements and segregating when the between-donor standard deviation exceeded 5%. A statistical classification framework was developed to diagnose cytomegalovirus status using the catalog of TCR beta chain sequences. A later analysis assigned V and J genes by comparing TCR nucleotide sequences with IMGT/GENE-DB human TR gene sequences. A later analysis assigned CDR3 sequences and most-parsimonious VDJ recombination scenarios with the TCRdist pipeline. A later analysis defined each TCR beta chain by its CDR3 amino acid sequence plus V-gene family, and excluded reads lacking a unique V-gene family. To address suspected cross-contamination and a sequencing artifact, a later analysis removed 592 highly shared, low-generation-probability nucleotide sequences. For each public chain, a later analysis derived a clonal expansion index from normalized ranks of inferred template counts within each repertoire. Generation probabilities in a later analysis came from a VDJ recombination model fitted to out-of-frame rearrangements, and those results were checked against IGoR. In a later analysis, hypergeometric tests were used to score TCR-TCR, TCR-HLA and TCR-CMV co-occurrence, with a repertoire-size bias correction applied to TCR pairs. A later analysis estimated false discovery rates by permuting HLA or CMV assignments 20 times. In a later analysis, co-occurring TCRs were grouped using DBSCAN, with TCRdist sequence similarity added in when clustering inside HLA-allele-positive subsets. Repertoires with fewer than 30,000 or more than 120,000 public chains were left out of co-occurrence clustering, as were about 5 repertoires with anomalous nucleotide sharing. TCRdb limited this immuneACCESS table to in-frame rearrangements with V and J called. A share of clones is missing; checked studies link under half to unresolved V genes, and the rest is unexplained. V and J calls plus clone size are reproduced from that table; the DNA served to infer D and trimming. This sample is represented by 200,000 to 250,000 clones; approximately 80% of them were singletons. 3% to 4% of the sample comes from the top ten.

The cohort comprised under 700 healthy bone marrow donors. Cohort members were all nominally healthy when sampled, although unrecorded immune exposures were likely present. The donor was CMV seronegative and was included in the group of approximately 350 seronegative cohort members. Each donor provided a peripheral blood sample, and peripheral blood mononuclear cells were used for TCR beta sequencing. The Qiagen DNeasy Blood Extraction Kit was used to extract genomic DNA from the blood cell samples. According to the germline V gene, CDR1 reads SNHLY and CDR2 reads FYNNEI. The CDR3 has 15 amino acids, counting the end cysteine and phenylalanine. Solely the CDR3 DNA is kept, with 45 bases framed from the first base. Trimming removed 3 bases from V and 6 bases from J; the gene matches leave 7 bases unexplained.

The clonotype originates from a male donor in good health and CMV-seronegative. Specimen: PBMCs. The chain is made from TRBV2 and TRBJ2-3; 9 of the junction bases match TRBD1. The DNA sequence is as follows: TGTGCCAGCAGTGATTGGGGGACAGGGTCTGATACGCAGTATTTT. Translated, this is CASSDWGTGSDTQYF.